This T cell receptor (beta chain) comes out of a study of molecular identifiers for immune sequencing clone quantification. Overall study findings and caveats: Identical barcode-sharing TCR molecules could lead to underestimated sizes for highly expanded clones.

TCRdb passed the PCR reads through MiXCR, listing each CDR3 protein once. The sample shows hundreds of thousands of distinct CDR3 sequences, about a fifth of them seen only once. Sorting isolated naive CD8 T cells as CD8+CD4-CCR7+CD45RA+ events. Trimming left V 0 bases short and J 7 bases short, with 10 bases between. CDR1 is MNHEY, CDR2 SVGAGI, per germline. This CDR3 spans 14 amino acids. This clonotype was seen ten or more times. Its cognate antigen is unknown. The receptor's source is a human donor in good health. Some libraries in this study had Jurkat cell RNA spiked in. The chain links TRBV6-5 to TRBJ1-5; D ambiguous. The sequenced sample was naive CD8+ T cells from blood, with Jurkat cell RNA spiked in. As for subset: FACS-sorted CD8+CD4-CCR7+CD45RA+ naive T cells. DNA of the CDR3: TGTGCCAGCAGTTACTCGATGGCAGACCAGCCCCAGCATTTT. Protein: CASSYSMADQPQHF.